This T cell receptor beta chain was observed in a study of regulatory T cells in long-lasting Graves disease. The table lists this clonotype with many counts. Regarding time point: newly diagnosed GD, antithyroid drugs for less than 3 months. Following extraction of RNA from PBMCs, that RNA was used to make the TCR library. Researchers made TCR beta libraries by using iRepertoire HTBI primers and running Arm-PCR on CDR3 regions. Each CDR3 protein is one row after TCRdb ran MiXCR on the multiplex PCR reads. The sample yields 550,000 to 700,000 distinct CDR3 sequences, about 16% seen once. This same sample was also part of a study on T cells in Graves' hyperthyroidism and ophthalmopathy.

The receptor comes from a young man with Graves disease. The specimen was peripheral blood mononuclear cells (PBMCs), collected at new diagnosis, from a patient treated with antithyroid drugs.

This CDR3 reads CASSQTGLLQETQYF. In nucleotides, the CDR3 is TGTGCCAGCAGTCAGACAGGGTTGTTACAAGAGACCCAGTACTTC. The V call is TRBV28, the J call TRBJ2-5, with 7 nucleotides matching TRBD1. V lost 5 bases and J lost 2; bases outside the gene matches: 8. The CDR3 contains 15 residues. Germline loops: CDR1 MDHEN, CDR2 SYDVKM.